A single sample is the source of the 9 T cell receptor beta chains below, sequenced in a study of T cell responses to AZD1222 COVID-19 vaccine. Generated by immunoSEQ multiplex PCR, the TCRdb table keeps only in-frame clones and is missing some. The sample has 100,000 to 150,000 clones; about 90% are singletons. The sequencing used peripheral blood, collected on day 0 of AZD1222 vaccination. These receptors originate from an adult in good health.

The genes are TRBV28 and TRBJ2-7, with D perhaps matching TRBD1 (6 bases). The germline V gene has CDR1 MDHEN and CDR2 SYDVKM. The V end was cut by 10 bases, the J end by 3 bases, with 16 bases between. This CDR3 has 13 residues. The CDR3 loop reads CANRETGGYEQYF. As DNA, the CDR3 is TGTGCCAACAGGGAGACCGGAGGCTACGAGCAGTACTTC.

This clone came up once. The CDR3 sequence: CASSQDTDRPFPQETQYF. The CDR3, as DNA: TGTGCCAGCAGCCAAGATACGGACAGACCGTTCCCTCAAGAGACCCAGTACTTC. This chain connects TRBV3-1 (or the pseudogene TRBV3-2) to TRBJ2-5; D is possibly TRBD1 (6 bases). The CDR3 spans 18 residues. The germline V and J ends were trimmed by 0 bases and 2 bases, with 19 bases remaining between them. CDR1 and CDR2 from the germline V gene are LGHDT and YNNKEL (reference sequence).

The chain has TRBV19 and TRBJ1-1; D is undetermined. The germline V and J ends were trimmed by 4 bases and 3 bases, with 12 bases remaining between them. The CDR3 runs to 14 residues. Germline CDR1 and CDR2: LNHDA and SQIVND (reference sequence). The CDR3 nucleotides read TGTGCCAGTAGTACCCCCGGCAGCTACACTGAAGCTTTCTTT. Translated: CASSTPGSYTEAFF.

This chain connects TRBV7-8 to TRBJ2-1; TRBD2 aligns across 8 bases. The CDR3 length is 15 residues. The germline V gene has CDR1 SGHVS and CDR2 FQNEAQ. V was clipped by 5 bases and J by 7 bases; unmatched bases: 10. The CDR3 bases are TGTGCCAGCAGCCTGCGGAGCGGGAGAGTGAATGAGCAGTTCTTC. Encoded protein: CASSLRSGRVNEQFF. Based on the CDR3 plus reference TRBV7-8 and TRBJ2-1, the full variable domain is GAGVSQSPRYKVAKRGQDVALRCDPISGHVSLFWYQQALGQGPEFLTYFQNEAQLDKSGLPSDRFFAERPEGSVSTLKIQRTQQEDSAVYLCASSLRSGRVNEQFFGPGTRLTVL.

The rearrangement uses TRBV13 and TRBJ2-5; D ambiguous. Germline values: CDR1 PRHDT, CDR2 FYEKMQ (reference sequence). With 2 bases removed from V and 5 bases from J, the gap between germline ends came to 12 bases. The CDR3 extends over 14 amino acids. The DNA of the CDR3 is TGTGCCAGCAGCTTACGGGCCCTCCTGGAGACCCAGTACTTC. It translates to CASSLRALLETQYF. Supplemented by reference TRBV13 and TRBJ2-5, the full variable domain reads AAGVIQSPRHLIKEKRETATLKCYPIPRHDTVYWYQQGPGQDPQFLISFYEKMQSDKGSIPDRFSAQQFSDYHSELNMSSLELGDSALYFCASSLRALLETQYFGPGTRLLVL.

The table lists this clone with a few counts. The J gene is TRBJ1-5, the V gene TRBV6-2 or TRBV6-3, with TRBD1 as a possible D gene (5 bases). Germline lookup yields CDR1 MNHEY and CDR2 SVGEGT. V lost 0 bases and J lost 5, with 8 bases in between. The CDR3 extends over 14 amino acids. Here the CDR3 reads CASSYSGLDQPQHF. The CDR3 nucleotides are TGTGCCAGCAGTTACTCGGGGCTAGATCAGCCCCAGCATTTT.

This clone was seen only once. The chain is built from TRBV9 and TRBJ2-1; no definite D call. Germline assignment: CDR1 SGDLS and CDR2 YYNGEE. V was trimmed by 0 bases and J by 2 bases, leaving 12 bases between them. The CDR3 has 16 amino acids. The CDR3 sequence is CASSVAARYTYNEQFF. CDR3 DNA sequence: TGTGCCAGCAGCGTAGCTGCCCGATACACCTACAATGAGCAGTTCTTC.

The CDR3, as DNA: TGTGCCAGCAGTTTTTTTCCCTACGAGCAGTACTTC. This codes for CASSFFPYEQYF. This rearrangement joins TRBV12-3 or TRBV12-4 to TRBJ2-7, with no clear D. V lost 3 bases, J lost 2 bases, and 5 bases lay in between. This CDR3 comprises 12 residues.

The chain combines TRBV9 with TRBJ2-1; 8 nucleotides match TRBD2. Looked up from germline, CDR1 is SGDLS and CDR2 is YYNGEE. This CDR3 region has 16 residues. V lost 0 bases to trimming and J lost 3 bases; unmatched junction nucleotides: 5. DNA of the CDR3: TGTGCCAGCAGCGTAGTGGCTAGCGGGCACTACAATGAGCAGTTCTTC. This gives the protein CASSVVASGHYNEQFF.